The 15 T cell receptor beta chains below come from one sample, sequenced in a study of blood T cell repertoires in COVID-19. Method: immunoSEQ multiplex PCR; TCRdb's copy keeps in-frame clones and lacks some. Here the sample spans 130,000 or so clones, roughly four fifths being singletons. Source material: PBMCs or T cells enriched from blood (not recorded which). These TCRs come from a man between 45 and 60 years old who had recovered from COVID-19.

CDR3 in DNA: TGTGCCAGCAGTTTACCCACAGGGGATCCCTACGAGCAGTACTTC. Its translation: CASSLPTGDPYEQYF. The rearrangement joins TRBV28 to TRBJ2-7; TRBD1 matches 7 bases. The CDR3 consists of 15 residues. V lost 2 bases to trimming and J lost 2 bases; unmatched junction nucleotides: 6. Germline assignment: CDR1 MDHEN and CDR2 SYDVKM.

The table lists this clone with a few counts. The V and J genes are TRBV27 and TRBJ2-7; 9 bases are shared with TRBD1. The CDR3 runs to 14 residues. CDR1 and CDR2 (germline): MNHEY, SMNVEV (reference sequence). The J segment lost 3 bases and the V segment lost 7 bases, leaving 7 bases of the junction unmatched. The CDR3: CASTPGQGIYEQYF. CDR3 nucleotide sequence: TGTGCCAGCACCCCGGGACAGGGCATCTACGAGCAGTACTTC.

The chain couples TRBV12-3 or TRBV12-4 to TRBJ1-1; 8 bases fit TRBD1. This CDR3 region has 13 residues. V was clipped by 1 base and J by 11 bases; unmatched bases: 6. CDR3 DNA sequence: TGTGCCAGCAGTTTAGGGACAGGGATGACGGCTTTCTTT. Its protein product is CASSLGTGMTAFF.

This clone has just a few counts. The J gene is TRBJ2-7, the V gene TRBV23-1, with 7 bases fitting TRBD1. TRBV23-1 is an ORF for which the function is uncertain. CDR3 length: 15 residues. The V and J ends lost 3 bases and 2 bases, in that order; junction bases with no gene match: 7. CDR3 nucleotides: TGCGCCAGCAGTCACAAATCGGGACAGCCCTACGAGCAGTACTTC. Its protein is CASSHKSGQPYEQYF.

The chain employs TRBV7-3 and TRBJ1-3; 8 nucleotides agree with TRBD1. The V segment lost 4 bases and the J segment 4 bases; nucleotides outside the gene matches: 9. The CDR3 extends over 16 amino acids. From germline, CDR1 is SGHTA and CDR2 FQGTGA. The CDR3 region is CASSSGTGLGGNTIYF. The CDR3 DNA reads as TGTGCCAGCAGCTCCGGGACAGGTTTAGGCGGAAACACCATATATTTT.

This rearrangement joins TRBV7-2 to TRBJ1-4; maybe TRBD1 (5 bases). Germline V gene sequence: CDR1 SGHTA, CDR2 FQGNSA. The CDR3 sequence is 14 residues long. The ends were cut back, 5 bases at V and 5 bases at J, with 12 bases in the middle. The CDR3 DNA follows: TGTGCCAGCAGCCCCGCGGAGGGGAATGAAAAACTGTTTTTT. Translated: CASSPAEGNEKLFF.

This chain uses TRBV7-2 with TRBJ1-6; 7 bases line up with TRBD1. The CDR3 extends over 17 amino acids. Germline V lookup: CDR1 SGHTA, CDR2 FQGNSA. J was trimmed by 0 bases and V by 5 bases; bases with no gene match: 7. CDR3 DNA sequence: TGTGCCAGCAGCGACCCGGGACAGAGCTCCTATAATTCACCCCTCCACTTT. Protein: CASSDPGQSSYNSPLHF. The complete variable domain, with remaining parts taken from reference TRBV7-2 and TRBJ1-6, reads GAGVSQSPSNKVTEKGKDVELRCDPISGHTALYWYRQSLGQGLEFLIYFQGNSAPDKSGLPSDRFSAERTGGSVSTLTIQRTQQEDSAVYLCASSDPGQSSYNSPLHFGNGTRLTVT.

The chain uses TRBV5-1 and TRBJ1-5, with 9 bases lining up with TRBD1. V lost 5 bases to trimming and J lost 6 bases; unmatched junction nucleotides: 9. CDR1 SGHRS and CDR2 YFSETQ come from the germline V gene. There are 15 residues in the CDR3. CDR3 sequence (DNA): TGCGCCAGCAGAGCCGGGACAGGGCTCTTTCAGCCCCAGCATTTT. It translates to CASRAGTGLFQPQHF.

The genes are TRBV7-2 and TRBJ2-7, with a weak D call TRBD2 (5 bases). In germline, CDR1 is SGHTA, CDR2 FQGNSA. Trimming stripped 4 bases from V and 3 bases from J, with 19 bases between. This CDR3 has 16 amino acids. In DNA, the CDR3 is TGTGCCAGCAGCTCGACAACTAGTGACGGATTCTACGAGCAGTACTTC. Its protein product is CASSSTTSDGFYEQYF.

The CDR3 sequence: CASSTEHRNTGELFF. CDR3 nucleotide sequence: TGTGCCAGCTCGACCGAGCACAGGAACACCGGGGAGCTGTTTTTT. The chain couples TRBV21-1 to TRBJ2-2; the table's TRBD1 call for D was not verified on the DNA. TRBV21-1 is given as a pseudogene. CDR3 length equals 15 residues.

The V gene is TRBV12-3 or TRBV12-4, the J gene TRBJ2-7, with a possible D match to TRBD2 (5 bases). The germline V and J ends were trimmed by 3 bases and 5 bases, with 11 bases remaining between them. The CDR3 runs to 13 residues. The CDR3 bases are TGTGCCAGCAGTTTGCCCTGGGGAGACGAGCAGTACTTC. Residues: CASSLPWGDEQYF.

In regard to this clone: Other DNA sequences of this sample code for an identical CDR3. This chain connects TRBV4-2 to TRBJ1-2, with 9 positions matching TRBD1. Trimming removed 1 base from V and 0 bases from J; junction bases left unmatched: 3. CDR1 and CDR2 from the germline V gene are LGHNA and YNFKEQ. This CDR3 comprises 16 residues. CDR3 DNA sequence: TGTGCCAGCAGCCAAGCCGGGACAGGGACTAACTATGGCTACACCTTC. Protein sequence: CASSQAGTGTNYGYTF.

In nucleotides, the CDR3 is TGTGCCAGCAGCTTACCGGGCGGGGCGACCCAGTACTTC. Protein product: CASSLPGGATQYF. The V call is TRBV11-3, the J call TRBJ2-5, with TRBD2 as a possible D gene (6 bases). Trimming stripped 2 bases from V and 7 bases from J, with 11 bases between. Germline-derived CDR1 and CDR2 are SGHNT and YENEEA. The CDR3 loop spans 13 amino acids. Full variable domain (remainder filled in from reference TRBV11-3 and TRBJ2-5): EAGVVQSPRYKIIEKKQPVAFWCNPISGHNTLYWYLQNLGQGPELLIRYENEEAVDDSQLPKDRFSAERLKGVDSTLKIQPAELGDSAVYLCASSLPGGATQYFGPGTRLLVL.

The gene calls are TRBV5-5 and TRBJ2-7; D is unresolved. This CDR3 is 14 amino acids long. Germline assignment: CDR1 SGHKS and CDR2 YYEKEE (reference sequence). Trimming shortened V by 0 bases and J by 1 base, and 8 bases separated the two germline ends. DNA for the CDR3: TGTGCCAGCAGCTTGGAATGGGCGTCCTACGAGCAGTACTTC. Translating gives CASSLEWASYEQYF.

This sequence joins TRBV15 and TRBJ1-3; D is unresolved. Between the trimmed V and J ends, which lost 0 bases and 0 bases, there was a span of 6 bases. CDR3 length: 15 residues. Germline loops: CDR1 LNHNV, CDR2 YYDKDF (reference sequence). CDR3 nucleotides: TGTGCCACCAGCAGAGATGAGGGCTCTGGAAACACCATATATTTT. It yields the protein CATSRDEGSGNTIYF.